These 9 T cell receptor beta chains share one sample of origin, sequenced in a study of T cell repertoires in cytomegalovirus infection (dated by TCRdb to the late 2010s). Sequencing was carried out with an Illumina HiSeq 1500. TCRdb passed the public sequencing reads through fastp at Q25 and MiXCR, retaining productive beta sequences. Rows with one shared CDR3 protein collapse into an entry with the most common genes and DNA. For this sample the table gives 490,000 or so distinct CDR3 sequences, of which around 11% were detected only once. The ten top clones hold 9.5% to 13% of the sample. Material: PBMCs. Source of these receptors: a human donor in good health (CMV status not recorded). Some clones in this sample may be carry-over from other donors' samples.

This clonotype was detected many times. The gene calls are TRBV7-2 and TRBJ2-7, with TRBD2 matching 9 bases. Germline assignment: CDR1 SGHTA and CDR2 FQGNSA. This CDR3 is built from 15 residues. J gave up 4 bases and V 0 bases, and 4 bases lay outside the gene matches. The CDR3 loop reads CASSLASGSWYEQYF. CDR3 sequence (DNA): TGTGCCAGCAGCTTAGCTAGCGGGAGTTGGTACGAGCAGTACTTC.

The chain recombines TRBV20-1 with TRBJ1-2, with 7 bases identical to TRBD1. In germline, CDR1 is DFQATT, CDR2 SNEGSKA (reference sequence). CDR3 length: 10 amino acids. V lost 4 bases to trimming and J lost 8 bases; unmatched junction nucleotides: 1. CDR3 in DNA: TGCAGTGCTAACAGGGGCGGCTACACCTTC. It is translated as CSANRGGYTF.

This chain uses TRBV19 with TRBJ1-5; TRBD1 matches at 8 bases. The CDR3 has 15 residues. The V gene's germline CDR1 is LNHDA and CDR2 SQIVND (reference sequence). V was clipped by 8 bases and J by 6 bases; unmatched bases: 12. The CDR3 spells CASSDEDRVGQPQHF. CDR3 in DNA: TGTGCCAGTTCCGACGAGGACAGGGTGGGTCAGCCCCAGCATTTT. The whole variable domain, remainder taken from reference TRBV19 and TRBJ1-5, is DGGITQSPKYLFRKEGQNVTLSCEQNLNHDAMYWYRQDPGQGLRLIYYSQIVNDFQKGDIAEGYSVSREKKESFPLTVTSAQKNPTAFYLCASSDEDRVGQPQHFGDGTRLSIL.

This clonotype was seen ten or more times. This chain connects TRBV27 to TRBJ1-2, with a weak D call TRBD1 (6 bases). V lost 10 bases to trimming and J lost 7 bases, with 19 bases between them. Germline V gene data show CDR1 as MNHEY and CDR2 as SMNVEV (reference sequence). CDR3 length equals 13 residues. The CDR3 loop reads CATLHHRAGGYTF. The CDR3 region has the DNA TGTGCCACCCTTCATCACAGGGCGGGTGGCTACACCTTC.

This clonotype has at least ten counts. The chain uses TRBV7-9 and TRBJ1-6; TRBD1 matches 7 bases. V trimming: 4 bases; J trimming: 10 bases; junction bases outside the gene matches: 10. The V gene's germline CDR1 is SEHNR and CDR2 FQNEAQ (reference sequence). CDR3 size: 15 residues. The chain's CDR3 is CASSYQRSGGSPLHF. For the CDR3, the DNA is TGTGCCAGCAGCTACCAGAGGTCAGGGGGGTCACCCCTCCACTTT.

This clonotype appeared many times. The V gene is TRBV28, the J gene TRBJ2-7; D unresolved. There are 14 residues in the CDR3. CDR1 and CDR2 from the germline V gene are MDHEN and SYDVKM. V lost 7 bases, J lost 2 bases, and 15 bases lay in between. CDR3 loop: CASKKGTRTYEQYF. For the CDR3, the DNA is TGTGCCAGCAAAAAAGGTACCAGAACCTACGAGCAGTACTTC.

This clonotype was observed at least ten times. The V call is TRBV29-1, the J call TRBJ1-1, with TRBD1 matching over 9 bases. Per the germline V gene, CDR1 is SQVTM and CDR2 is ANQGSEA. Germline trimming cut 7 bases from V and 4 bases from J; bases unmatched to any gene: 10. The CDR3 contains 14 residues. CDR3 residues: CSAVGDRGVTEAFF. The CDR3 DNA sequence: TGCAGCGCCGTGGGTGACAGGGGGGTCACTGAAGCTTTCTTT.

This clonotype was seen many times. The V call is TRBV5-4, the J call TRBJ1-1, with TRBD1 matching 10 bases. The CDR3 extends over 17 amino acids. The V gene's germline CDR1 is SGHNT and CDR2 YYREEE (reference sequence). V trimming: 0 bases; J trimming: 1 base; junction bases outside the gene matches: 6. The CDR3 sequence is CASSLARRDRGNTEAFF. CDR3 bases: TGTGCCAGCAGCTTGGCCCGGAGGGACAGGGGGAACACTGAAGCTTTCTTT.

This clonotype was picked up many times. This sequence joins TRBV7-9 and TRBJ2-2; TRBD1 matches 7 bases. There are 12 residues in the CDR3. With V trimmed by 6 bases and J by 7 bases, 2 bases remained unmatched. Germline CDR1 and CDR2: SEHNR and FQNEAQ (reference sequence). This chain's CDR3 is CASRDRVGELFF. In nucleotides, the CDR3 is TGTGCCAGCAGAGACAGGGTCGGGGAGCTGTTTTTT.